The clone carrying this TCR beta chain was seen a few times. This sample was taken from a study of blood T cell repertoires in COVID-19. Everyone who took part was roughly 18 to 89 years old, and they came from about two dozen US areas. Recovered status in Cohort 3 required two negative PCRs, clearance, or symptom resolution. CDR1 LNHDA and CDR2 SQIVND come from the germline V gene (reference sequence). This CDR3 is built from 14 residues. V was clipped by 4 bases and J by 4 bases; unmatched bases: 4. In the source study's methods: Nucleated cell counts were estimated from reference gene primer amplification. The table came from immunoSEQ multiplex PCR; TCRdb's copy has only in-frame clones and leaves some out. V and J calls and clone size come straight from that table; D and trimming were deduced from the DNA. The table has hundreds of thousands of clones, 80% to 90% seen once.

Material for sequencing was PBMCs or T cells enriched from blood (not recorded which). This rearrangement joins TRBV19 to TRBJ2-1; TRBD2 matches 7 bases. The sequence came from a man aged 30-40 years who had recovered from COVID-19. The CDR3 sequence: CASSSGGGYNEQFF. CDR3 sequence (DNA): TGTGCCAGTAGTAGCGGCGGGGGTTACAATGAGCAGTTCTTC. Together with reference TRBV19 and TRBJ2-1, the CDR3 gives the full variable domain: DGGITQSPKYLFRKEGQNVTLSCEQNLNHDAMYWYRQDPGQGLRLIYYSQIVNDFQKGDIAEGYSVSREKKESFPLTVTSAQKNPTAFYLCASSSGGGYNEQFFGPGTRLTVL.